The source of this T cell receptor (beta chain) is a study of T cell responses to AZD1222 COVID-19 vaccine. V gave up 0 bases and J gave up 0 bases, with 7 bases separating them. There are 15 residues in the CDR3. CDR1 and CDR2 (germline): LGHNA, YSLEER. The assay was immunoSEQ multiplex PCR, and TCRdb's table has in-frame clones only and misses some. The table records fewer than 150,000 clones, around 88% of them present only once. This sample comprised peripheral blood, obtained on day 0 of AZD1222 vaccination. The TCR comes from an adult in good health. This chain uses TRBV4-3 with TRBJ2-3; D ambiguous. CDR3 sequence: CASSQDWRSTDTQYF. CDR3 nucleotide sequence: TGCGCCAGCAGCCAAGACTGGCGGAGCACAGATACGCAGTATTTT.